Listed here are 29 T cell receptor beta chains from one sample, sequenced in a study of cytomegalovirus exposure and HLA in healthy donors. Vbeta (60) and Jbeta (13) primers were used in the PCR. TCRdb's copy holds only in-frame clones and misses some; the assay was immunoSEQ multiplex PCR. Here the sample spans about 55,000 clones, approximately 71% being singletons. The sample consisted of PBMCs. These TCRs come from a man aged 40-49 years in good health and CMV-seropositive.

V usage is TRBV2 and J usage is TRBJ1-5; D remains ambiguous. The V end lost 4 bases, the J end lost 0 bases, and 7 bases lay between the germline ends. In germline, CDR1 is SNHLY, CDR2 FYNNEI. The CDR3 spans 14 residues. The CDR3 region has the DNA TGTGCCAGCAGTGGAGTGAGTAGCAATCAGCCCCAGCATTTT. Its translation is CASSGVSSNQPQHF.

V is TRBV9 and J is TRBJ1-2; 9 nucleotides agree with TRBD1. J was trimmed by 7 bases and V by 3 bases; bases with no gene match: 13. Germline CDR1 reads SGDLS; CDR2 reads YYNGEE. The CDR3 is 16 amino acids. The chain's CDR3 is CASSENPPGTGSGYTF. CDR3 in DNA: TGTGCCAGCAGCGAGAACCCCCCAGGGACAGGGAGTGGCTACACCTTC. The variable domain in full, completed from reference TRBV9 and TRBJ1-2, reads DSGVTQTPKHLITATGQRVTLRCSPRSGDLSVYWYQQSLDQGLQFLIQYYNGEERAKGNILERFSAQQFPDLHSELNLSSLELGDSALYFCASSENPPGTGSGYTFGSGTRLTVV.

The rearrangement uses TRBV18 and TRBJ2-5, with D possibly being TRBD2 (5 bases). The V and J ends lost 6 bases and 1 base respectively, with 9 bases between them. The CDR3 covers 13 residues. CDR1 and CDR2 (germline): KGHSH, LQKENI. Here the CDR3 DNA reads TGTGCCAGCTCCCGCGGGTCCCAAGAGACCCAGTACTTC. It is translated as CASSRGSQETQYF.

A note on this clone: At one end, the junction sequence differs from germline, possibly due to a read error. The chain combines TRBV27 with TRBJ1-2; D gene ambiguous. Germline CDR1 and CDR2: MNHEY and SMNVEV (reference sequence). This CDR3 spans 12 amino acids. The CDR3 spells CASSTGNPYTIF. The CDR3 region has the DNA TGTGCCAGCAGTACCGGGAACCCGTACACTATATTC.

The chain links TRBV4-3 to TRBJ2-1, with D maybe TRBD2 (5 bases). Between the trimmed V and J ends, which lost 4 bases and 6 bases, there was a span of 10 bases. The CDR3 is 13 amino acids. The germline CDR1 and CDR2 sequences are LGHNA and YSLEER. The CDR3 region is CASSRERGNEQFF. DNA of the CDR3: TGCGCCAGCAGCCGAGAACGGGGCAATGAGCAGTTCTTC.

This sequence joins TRBV27 and TRBJ2-2; 7 bases match TRBD2. CDR3 length: 14 amino acids. Trimming cost V 2 bases and J 6 bases; bases outside gene matches: 3. Germline CDR1 and CDR2: MNHEY and SMNVEV (reference sequence). CDR3 protein: CASSLSGTPGELFF. In DNA form, the CDR3 reads TGTGCCAGCAGTTTAAGCGGGACCCCCGGGGAGCTGTTTTTT.

The chain couples TRBV6-1 to TRBJ1-2, with TRBD1 as a possible D gene (6 bases). V lost 7 bases and J 7 bases, leaving 19 bases between the germline ends. The length of the CDR3 is 14 residues. In germline, CDR1 is MNHNS, CDR2 SASEGT. CDR3 nucleotides: TGTGCCAGCATTGCCCGGGGCAGGGGACCTGGCTACACCTTC. This sequence encodes CASIARGRGPGYTF.

The gene calls are TRBV5-1 and TRBJ2-7; the D gene is possibly TRBD1 (6 bases). The germline V and J ends were trimmed by 1 base and 0 bases, with 8 bases remaining between them. CDR1 SGHRS and CDR2 YFSETQ come from the germline V gene. The length of the CDR3 is 14 residues. CDR3 in amino acids: CASSLQGLSYEQYF. The DNA for the CDR3 is TGCGCCAGCAGCTTGCAGGGGCTCTCCTACGAGCAGTACTTC.

CDR3 DNA: TGTGCCAGCAGTTACTCGATGGGAGGGTCTAGAAATGAGCAGTTCTTC. Its protein is CASSYSMGGSRNEQFF. J is TRBJ2-1 and V is TRBV6-5; 7 bases match TRBD2. This CDR3 spans 16 amino acids. V lost 0 bases and J lost 7; bases outside the gene matches: 9. CDR1 and CDR2 from the germline V gene are MNHEY and SVGAGI.

J is TRBJ2-7 and V is TRBV5-1; TRBD1 might be the D (6 bases). CDR3 length equals 12 residues. Germline V gene lookup returns CDR1 SGHRS and CDR2 YFSETQ. Trimming took 2 bases from V and 7 from J, leaving 10 bases between them. CDR3 in amino acids: CASSLQGSEQYF. As DNA, the CDR3 is TGCGCCAGCAGCTTACAGGGATCTGAGCAGTACTTC.

Note on this clone: The same CDR3 can be traced to other DNA sequences in this sample. The chain employs TRBV5-4 and TRBJ2-2; maybe TRBD2 (6 bases). CDR3 length equals 12 residues. The V gene's germline CDR1 is SGHNT and CDR2 YYREEE (reference sequence). Trimming cost V 4 bases and J 5 bases, with 6 bases left between them. The CDR3 reads CASSRGTGELFF. In DNA form, the CDR3 reads TGTGCCAGCAGCCGGGGGACCGGGGAGCTGTTTTTT.

This clone has just a few counts. The J gene is TRBJ1-5, the V gene TRBV19; 7 nucleotides match TRBD1. This CDR3 is 14 amino acids long. After removal of 3 bases from V and 6 bases from J, the junction contained 5 bases not matched to a gene. Germline V gene lookup returns CDR1 LNHDA and CDR2 SQIVND (reference sequence). This CDR3 reads CASSIDRDGQPQHF. CDR3 in DNA: TGTGCCAGTAGTATCGACAGGGATGGTCAGCCCCAGCATTTT.

The rearrangement joins TRBV7-2 to TRBJ1-2, with D possibly TRBD1 on 5 matching bases. Germline CDR1 and CDR2: SGHTA and FQGNSA. This CDR3 comprises 12 residues. Trimming removed 3 bases at V and 8 bases at J, with 10 bases between. The CDR3 DNA is TGTGCCAGCAGCTTCAGGGCTTGGGGCTACACCTTC. It codes for CASSFRAWGYTF.

In its sample, this clone was seen a few times. This rearrangement joins TRBV5-1 to TRBJ1-2; D is ambiguous. Trimming left V 0 bases short and J 8 bases short, with 5 bases between. CDR1 is SGHRS and CDR2 is YFSETQ in the germline V gene. The CDR3 is 11 amino acids. The CDR3 DNA follows: TGCGCCAGCAGCTTGGGAGGGGGCTACACCTTC. This gives the protein CASSLGGGYTF. Complete variable domain (other parts from reference TRBV5-1 and TRBJ1-2): KAGVTQTPRYLIKTRGQQVTLSCSPISGHRSVSWYQQTPGQGLQFLFEYFSETQRNKGNFPGRFSGRQFSNSRSEMNVSTLELGDSALYLCASSLGGGYTFGSGTRLTVV.

CDR3 bases: TGTGCCAGCAGCTTTAGCGGGGGAATGACCGGGGAGCTGTTTTTT. It yields the protein CASSFSGGMTGELFF. The chain combines TRBV9 with TRBJ2-2; TRBD2 matches at 9 bases. The CDR3 runs 15 residues. Germline V gene sequence: CDR1 SGDLS, CDR2 YYNGEE. With V trimmed by 4 bases and J by 5 bases, 6 bases remained unmatched.

The J gene is TRBJ1-2, the V gene TRBV6-5, with 7 bases aligning to TRBD1. Germline CDR1 reads MNHEY; CDR2 reads SVGAGI. Unmatched junction bases numbered 8, after V lost 2 bases and J lost 8 bases. The CDR3 is 14 amino acids. CDR3 bases: TGTGCCAGCAGTTACGACAGGGCTAAATTGGGCTACACCTTC. Protein sequence: CASSYDRAKLGYTF.

The chain joins TRBV5-1 to TRBJ2-7; 7 positions agree with TRBD1. V was clipped by 2 bases and J by 5 bases; unmatched bases: 7. CDR1 SGHRS and CDR2 YFSETQ come from the germline V gene. The CDR3 sequence is 14 residues long. The CDR3, as DNA: TGCGCCAGCAGCTTAGAGACAGGGATCAACGAGCAGTACTTC. Translation: CASSLETGINEQYF. Looking up the rest from reference TRBV5-1 and TRBJ2-7 gives the full variable domain: KAGVTQTPRYLIKTRGQQVTLSCSPISGHRSVSWYQQTPGQGLQFLFEYFSETQRNKGNFPGRFSGRQFSNSRSEMNVSTLELGDSALYLCASSLETGINEQYFGPGTRLTVT.

This clone was picked up a small number of times. This chain uses TRBV29-1 with TRBJ1-1, with D hard to call. V was clipped by 4 bases and J by 11 bases, with 14 bases between them. Germline lookup yields CDR1 SQVTM and CDR2 ANQGSEA. The CDR3 runs 11 residues. The CDR3 region is CSVGGYGEAFF. The CDR3, as DNA: TGCAGCGTTGGGGGTTACGGGGAGGCTTTCTTT. The entire variable domain, with the rest obtained from reference TRBV29-1 and TRBJ1-1, is as follows: SAVISQKPSRDICQRGTSLTIQCQVDSQVTMMFWYRQQPGQSLTLIATANQGSEATYESGFVIDKFPISRPNLTFSTLTVSNMSPEDSSIYLCSVGGYGEAFFGQGTRLTVV.

Here the CDR3 reads CASSPAGTGTPEQYF. The CDR3 coding sequence is TGTGCCAGCAGCCCGGCAGGGACAGGGACCCCCGAGCAGTACTTC. The J gene is TRBJ2-7, the V gene TRBV13, with 9 bases lining up with TRBD1. V was clipped by 5 bases and J by 6 bases; unmatched bases: 11. The V gene's germline CDR1 is PRHDT and CDR2 FYEKMQ (reference sequence). CDR3 length: 15 residues.

The rearrangement joins TRBV28 to TRBJ1-4; D is unresolved. Between the trimmed V and J ends, which lost 1 base and 4 bases, there was a span of 10 bases. The CDR3 is 15 residues long. Germline CDR1 reads MDHEN; CDR2 reads SYDVKM. The CDR3 DNA sequence: TGTGCCAGCAGTTTATCGGGGTTGGGTAATGAAAAACTGTTTTTT. This encodes CASSLSGLGNEKLFF.

V gene TRBV5-1 combines with J gene TRBJ1-5; the match to TRBD1 covers 9 bases. V dropped 4 bases and J dropped 5; count of bases not matched to a gene: 1. Germline assignment: CDR1 SGHRS and CDR2 YFSETQ. The CDR3 is 13 amino acids. The CDR3 is CASSRDRDQPQHF. CDR3 nucleotides: TGCGCCAGCAGCCGGGACAGGGATCAGCCCCAGCATTTT.

The chain combines TRBV6-5 with TRBJ1-1, with a weak D call TRBD1 (6 bases). Per the germline V gene, CDR1 is MNHEY and CDR2 is SVGAGI. V was clipped by 10 bases and J by 5 bases, with 17 bases between them. The CDR3 has 13 residues. CDR3 coding DNA: TGTGCCACCCGCCGGGGGGCAAGAACTGAAGCTTTCTTT. It translates to CATRRGARTEAFF.

The V gene is TRBV5-1, the J gene TRBJ1-4, with 8 bases aligning to TRBD1. The CDR3 sequence is 17 residues long. Germline assignment: CDR1 SGHRS and CDR2 YFSETQ. Germline trimming cut 1 base from V and 4 bases from J; bases unmatched to any gene: 9. The CDR3 region has the DNA TGCGCCAGCAGCTTGAATGATGCAGGGGGCGGTAATGAAAAACTGTTTTTT. Protein sequence: CASSLNDAGGGNEKLFF.

This chain links TRBV6-5 with TRBJ2-1; 8 bases are a match to TRBD2. The CDR3 is 13 amino acids. With V trimmed by 4 bases and J by 11 bases, 7 bases remained unmatched. Per germline, CDR1 MNHEY and CDR2 SVGAGI. CDR3 sequence (DNA): TGTGCCAGCAGTTCGTATAGCGGGGCTAAGCAGTTCTTC. Its protein is CASSSYSGAKQFF.

This rearrangement joins TRBV28 to TRBJ2-7, with D tentatively TRBD1 (5 bases). V shed 7 bases and J shed 7 bases, with 17 bases lying between them. This CDR3 is built from 13 residues. Germline CDR1 and CDR2: MDHEN and SYDVKM. The CDR3 DNA follows: TGTGCCAGCACTTTGGGCAGGGCCTGGGAGCAGTACTTC. Protein product: CASTLGRAWEQYF.

The chain has TRBV5-1 and TRBJ2-1; 7 nucleotides match TRBD1. The length of the CDR3 is 14 residues. The germline V gene encodes CDR1 SGHRS and CDR2 YFSETQ. With 3 bases clipped from V and 5 bases from J, the junction kept 5 bases outside the gene matches. The DNA for the CDR3 is TGCGCCAGCAGCTACAGGGGCCACGACAATGAGCAGTTCTTC. Translation gives CASSYRGHDNEQFF.

This clone has just one count. The V and J genes are TRBV19 and TRBJ2-7; 7 bases line up with TRBD2. The germline CDR1 and CDR2 sequences are LNHDA and SQIVND (reference sequence). The V gene end was trimmed by 3 bases and the J gene end by 2 bases; junction bases not matched to a gene: 4. This CDR3 region has 14 residues. Written as DNA, the CDR3 is TGTGCCAGTAGTATTAGGGAGGGACCCTACGAGCAGTACTTC. It specifies CASSIREGPYEQYF.

The table lists this clone with a count of one. The chain has TRBV30 and TRBJ1-2; D possibly corresponds to TRBD1 (6 bases). Trimming cost V 1 base and J 8 bases, with 17 bases left between them. The CDR3 runs 14 residues. In germline, CDR1 is GTSNPN, CDR2 SVGIG (reference sequence). CDR3 residues: CAWSGPAGRGGYTF. CDR3 in DNA: TGTGCCTGGAGTGGGCCAGCCGGCAGGGGAGGCTACACCTTC.

V gene TRBV29-1 combines with J gene TRBJ2-3; 9 bases are a match to TRBD2. The trim removed 8 bases at V and 3 bases at J, leaving 6 bases unmatched. This CDR3 region has 13 residues. Germline lookup yields CDR1 SQVTM and CDR2 ANQGSEA. CDR3 sequence: CSTAGGGTDTQYF. Here the CDR3 DNA reads TGCAGCACAGCGGGGGGAGGTACAGATACGCAGTATTTT.